Sequencing of this TCR beta chain was carried out in a study of shared clonotypes between healthy human individuals. Study-wide findings and caveats: Generation probabilities of non-shared clonotypes were lower (relative to those shared by all four donors).

Libraries were prepared by immunoSEQ multiplex PCR; TCRdb keeps only in-frame clonotypes and omits some of them. The table has some 360,000 clones, around four fifths seen once. The CDR3 consists of 14 residues. Trimming took off 3 bases at V and 6 bases at J, with 13 bases between the two ends. CDR1 is WSHSY, CDR2 SAAADI, per germline. This clone was observed a few times. Antigen: not known. The sequenced sample consisted of memory CD4+ T cells sorted from blood. Regarding subset: CD45RA-negative fraction. The chain has TRBV10-2 and TRBJ2-3, with D unresolved. The TCR originated in a man aged 25 to 40 in good health. CDR3 protein: CASSDGVREDTQYF. CDR3 coding DNA: TGCGCCAGCAGTGATGGAGTTCGAGAGGATACGCAGTATTTT.